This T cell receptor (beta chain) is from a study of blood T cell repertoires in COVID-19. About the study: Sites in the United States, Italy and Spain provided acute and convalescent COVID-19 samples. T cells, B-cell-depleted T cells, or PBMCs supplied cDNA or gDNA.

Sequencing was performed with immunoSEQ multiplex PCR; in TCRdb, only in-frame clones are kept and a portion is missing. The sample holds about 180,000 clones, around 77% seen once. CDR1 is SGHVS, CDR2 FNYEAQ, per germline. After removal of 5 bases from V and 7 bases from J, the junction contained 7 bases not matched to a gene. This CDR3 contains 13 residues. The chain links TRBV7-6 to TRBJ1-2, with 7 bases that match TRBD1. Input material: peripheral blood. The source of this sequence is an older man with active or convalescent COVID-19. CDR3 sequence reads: CASSAGDRVGYTF. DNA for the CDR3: TGTGCCAGCAGCGCAGGCGACAGGGTTGGCTACACCTTC.